The 2 T cell receptor beta chains presented below share a single source sample, sequenced in a study of radiotherapy plus CTLA-4 blockade in lung cancer. This table comes from immunoSEQ multiplex PCR, and its TCRdb copy is limited to in-frame clones, with some not included. This sample has 81,000 or so clones, with 84% found just once. This specimen was peripheral blood, taken from a patient treated with radiotherapy plus ipilimumab. The receptors shown here come from a human donor with non-small cell lung cancer who had stable disease on radiotherapy plus ipilimumab.

The V call is TRBV9, the J call TRBJ1-1; no firm D call. Trimming took off 4 bases at V and 1 base at J, with 11 bases between the two ends. The CDR3 extends over 14 amino acids. In germline, CDR1 is SGDLS, CDR2 YYNGEE. The CDR3 nucleotides are TGTGCCAGCAGCCTTTTTTCAGGGAACACTGAAGCTTTCTTT. It encodes CASSLFSGNTEAFF.

This sequence joins TRBV5-1 and TRBJ2-1, with TRBD2 matching 16 bases. Germline loops: CDR1 SGHRS, CDR2 YFSETQ. The J segment lost 7 bases and the V segment lost 1 base, leaving 11 bases of the junction unmatched. The CDR3 covers 19 residues. The CDR3 region has the DNA TGCGCCAGCAGCTTGTTCGGGACTAGCGGGGGGGCCACGGGGAATGAGCAGTTCTTC. Its translation: CASSLFGTSGGATGNEQFF.